This T cell receptor (beta chain) came from a study of identical twins. Study-level results: Researchers caution that invariant MAIT and iNKT cells could partly confound zero-insertion analyses. When twins shared out-of-frame alpha sequences, those sequences had excess low generation probability. Abundant beta clonotypes from cord blood had fewer insertions, unlike memory repertoires, which showed none.

A universal primer binding site was introduced by template switching. The final cDNA contained unique molecular identifiers. TCRdb passed the 5' RACE reads through MiXCR, listing each CDR3 protein once. The table records a few hundred thousand distinct CDR3 sequences, 15% to 20% of them present only once. V lost 3 bases to trimming and J lost 5 bases; unmatched junction nucleotides: 2. CDR1 and CDR2 from the germline V gene are SGHRS and YFSETQ. The CDR3 extends over 14 amino acids. A few counts support this clonotype. Its antigen is unknown. The receptor's source is a man aged 50-60 years in good health. The rearrangement links TRBV5-1 to TRBJ2-7, with 13 positions matching TRBD2. What was sequenced was naive T cells sorted from blood. CDR3 protein: CASSWGTSGDEQYF. In DNA, the CDR3 is TGCGCCAGCAGCTGGGGGACTAGCGGGGACGAGCAGTACTTC. The full variable domain, with the rest looked up from reference TRBV5-1 and TRBJ2-7, is KAGVTQTPRYLIKTRGQQVTLSCSPISGHRSVSWYQQTPGQGLQFLFEYFSETQRNKGNFPGRFSGRQFSNSRSEMNVSTLELGDSALYLCASSWGTSGDEQYFGPGTRLTVT.